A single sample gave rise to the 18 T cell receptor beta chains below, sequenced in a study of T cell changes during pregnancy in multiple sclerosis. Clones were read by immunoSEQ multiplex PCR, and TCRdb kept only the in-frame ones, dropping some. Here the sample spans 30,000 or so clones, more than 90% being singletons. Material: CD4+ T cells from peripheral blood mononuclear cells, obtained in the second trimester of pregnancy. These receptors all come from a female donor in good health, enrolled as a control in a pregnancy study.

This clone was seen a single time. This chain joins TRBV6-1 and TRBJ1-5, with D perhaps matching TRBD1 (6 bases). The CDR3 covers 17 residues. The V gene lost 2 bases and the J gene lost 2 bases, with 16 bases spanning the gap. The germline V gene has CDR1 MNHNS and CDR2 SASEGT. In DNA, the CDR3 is TGTGCCAGCAGTGAAAACCCCGGGGCAGGGGGCAATCAGCCCCAGCATTTT. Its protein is CASSENPGAGGNQPQHF.

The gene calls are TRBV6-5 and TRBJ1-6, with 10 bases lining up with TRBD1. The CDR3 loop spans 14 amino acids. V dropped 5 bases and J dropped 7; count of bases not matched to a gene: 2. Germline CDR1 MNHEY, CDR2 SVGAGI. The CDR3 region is CASSMDRGNSPLHF. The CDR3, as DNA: TGTGCCAGCAGTATGGACAGGGGGAATTCACCCCTCCACTTT.

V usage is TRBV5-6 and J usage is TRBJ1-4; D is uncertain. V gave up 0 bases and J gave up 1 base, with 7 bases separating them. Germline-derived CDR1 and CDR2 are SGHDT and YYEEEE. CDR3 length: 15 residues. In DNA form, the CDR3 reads TGTGCCAGCAGCTTGGATCCGGTAACTAATGAAAAACTGTTTTTT. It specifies CASSLDPVTNEKLFF.

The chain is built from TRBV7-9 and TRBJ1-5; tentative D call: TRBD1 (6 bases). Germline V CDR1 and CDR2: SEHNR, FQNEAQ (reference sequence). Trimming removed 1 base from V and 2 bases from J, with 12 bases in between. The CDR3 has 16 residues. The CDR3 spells CASSLVTGLGNQPQHF. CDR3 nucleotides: TGTGCCAGCAGCTTAGTCACAGGGCTAGGCAATCAGCCCCAGCATTTT.

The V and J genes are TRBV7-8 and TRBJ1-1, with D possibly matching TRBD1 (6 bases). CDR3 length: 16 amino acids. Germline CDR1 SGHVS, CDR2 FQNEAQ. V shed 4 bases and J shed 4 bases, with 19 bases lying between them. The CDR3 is CASSSRQGSVITEAFF. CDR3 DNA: TGTGCCAGCAGCTCCCGGCAGGGGAGTGTAATCACTGAAGCTTTCTTT.

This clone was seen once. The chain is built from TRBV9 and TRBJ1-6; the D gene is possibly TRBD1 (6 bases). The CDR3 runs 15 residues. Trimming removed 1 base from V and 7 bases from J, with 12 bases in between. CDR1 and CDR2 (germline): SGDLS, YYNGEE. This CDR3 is CASSVYAGENSPLHF. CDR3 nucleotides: TGTGCCAGCAGCGTATATGCAGGGGAAAATTCACCCCTCCACTTT.

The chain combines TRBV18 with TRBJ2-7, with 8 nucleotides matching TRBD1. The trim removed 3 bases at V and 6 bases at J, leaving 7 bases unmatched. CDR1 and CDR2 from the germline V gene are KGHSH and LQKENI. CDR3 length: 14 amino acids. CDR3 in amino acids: CASSPSGGQGEQYF. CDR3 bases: TGTGCCAGCTCACCCTCAGGGGGCCAAGGCGAGCAGTACTTC. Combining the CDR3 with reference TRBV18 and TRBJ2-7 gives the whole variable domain NAGVMQNPRHLVRRRGQEARLRCSPMKGHSHVYWYRQLPEEGLKFMVYLQKENIIDESGMPKERFSAEFPKEGPSILRIQQVVRGDSAAYFCASSPSGGQGEQYFGPGTRLTVT.

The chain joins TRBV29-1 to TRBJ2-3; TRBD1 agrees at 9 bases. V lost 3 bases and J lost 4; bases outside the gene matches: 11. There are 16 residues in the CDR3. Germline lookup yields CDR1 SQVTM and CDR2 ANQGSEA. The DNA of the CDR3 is TGCAGCGTTGAGGGGAGGGGACAGGGTGGTGCAGATACGCAGTATTTT. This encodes CSVEGRGQGGADTQYF.

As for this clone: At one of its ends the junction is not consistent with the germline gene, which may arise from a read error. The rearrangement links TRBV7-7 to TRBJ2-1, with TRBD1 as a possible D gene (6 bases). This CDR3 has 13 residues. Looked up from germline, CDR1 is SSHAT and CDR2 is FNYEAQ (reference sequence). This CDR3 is CASSLGQTNEQFF. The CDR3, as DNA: TGTGCTAGCAGCCTTGGACAGACCAATGAGCAGTTCTTC. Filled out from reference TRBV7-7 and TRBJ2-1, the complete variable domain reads GAGVSQSPRYKVTKRGQDVTLRCDPISSHATLYWYQQALGQGPEFLTYFNYEAQPDKSGLPSDRFSAERPEGSISTLTIQRTEQRDSAMYRCASSLGQTNEQFFGPGTRLTVL.

In DNA, the CDR3 is TGTGCCAGCAGCTCGAATGGGAGAGATACGCAGTATTTT. Protein sequence: CASSSNGRDTQYF. The rearrangement joins TRBV7-2 to TRBJ2-3; D may be TRBD2 (5 bases). Per the germline V gene, CDR1 is SGHTA and CDR2 is FQGNSA. The CDR3 length is 13 residues. V was cut by 4 bases and J by 5 bases, with 10 bases left in between.

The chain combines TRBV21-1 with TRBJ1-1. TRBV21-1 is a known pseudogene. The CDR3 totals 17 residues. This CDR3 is CASSPTSRRNSNTEAFF. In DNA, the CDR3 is TGTGCCAGCAGCCCAACTAGCAGACGGAACTCGAACACTGAAGCTTTCTTT.

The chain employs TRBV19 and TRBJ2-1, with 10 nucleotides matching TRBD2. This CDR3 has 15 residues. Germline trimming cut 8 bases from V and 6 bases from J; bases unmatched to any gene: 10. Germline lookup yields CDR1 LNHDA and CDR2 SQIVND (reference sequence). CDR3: CASGGLAGGSNEQFF. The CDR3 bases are TGTGCCAGTGGGGGGTTAGCGGGGGGTTCCAATGAGCAGTTCTTC.

CDR3: CASSLAHPDYPGNTIYF. CDR3 sequence (DNA): TGTGCCAGCAGCTTAGCCCACCCGGACTACCCTGGAAACACCATATATTTT. The chain employs TRBV7-2 and TRBJ1-3; D is uncertain. Germline loops: CDR1 SGHTA, CDR2 FQGNSA. The CDR3 is 17 amino acids. Trimming removed 0 bases from V and 2 bases from J, with 14 bases in between.

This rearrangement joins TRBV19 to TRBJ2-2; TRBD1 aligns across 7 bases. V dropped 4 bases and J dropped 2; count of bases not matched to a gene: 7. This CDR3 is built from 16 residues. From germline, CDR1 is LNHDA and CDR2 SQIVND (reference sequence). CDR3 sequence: CASSRQGLSNTGELFF. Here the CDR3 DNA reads TGTGCCAGTAGTAGACAGGGTCTAAGTAACACCGGGGAGCTGTTTTTT.

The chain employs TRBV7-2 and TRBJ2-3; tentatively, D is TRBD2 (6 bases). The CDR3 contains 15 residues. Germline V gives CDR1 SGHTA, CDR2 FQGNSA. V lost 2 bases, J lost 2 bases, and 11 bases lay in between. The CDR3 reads CASSLFAGPTDTQYF. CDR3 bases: TGTGCCAGCAGCTTATTTGCGGGACCCACAGATACGCAGTATTTT.

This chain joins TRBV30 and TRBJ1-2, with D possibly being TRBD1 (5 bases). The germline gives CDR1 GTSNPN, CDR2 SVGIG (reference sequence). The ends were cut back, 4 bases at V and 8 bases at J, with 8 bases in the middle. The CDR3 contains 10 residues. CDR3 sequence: CAWMGLGYTF. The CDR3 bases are TGTGCCTGGATGGGGCTCGGCTACACCTTC.

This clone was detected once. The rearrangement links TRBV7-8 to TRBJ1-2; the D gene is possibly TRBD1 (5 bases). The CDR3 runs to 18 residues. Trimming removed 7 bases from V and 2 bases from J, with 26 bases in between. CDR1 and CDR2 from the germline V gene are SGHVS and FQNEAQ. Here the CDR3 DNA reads TGTGCCAGCATCCTGACACAGGCCTTGATGGTGTTAAACTATGGCTACACCTTC. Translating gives CASILTQALMVLNYGYTF.

The CDR3 sequence is CASSTRTSGSYNEQFF. CDR3 nucleotides: TGTGCCAGCAGTACACGGACTAGCGGGTCCTACAATGAGCAGTTCTTC. The chain couples TRBV27 to TRBJ2-1; 11 nucleotides match TRBD2. Trimming cost V 5 bases and J 1 base; bases outside gene matches: 4. Germline assignment: CDR1 MNHEY and CDR2 SMNVEV (reference sequence). The CDR3 totals 16 residues.